This T cell receptor (beta chain) was identified during a study of beta chain features in type 1 diabetes. This clone was detected only a few times. What it binds is not known. Trimming removed 4 bases from V and 3 bases from J, with 6 bases in between. CDR3 size: 12 residues. The V gene's germline CDR1 is KGHSH and CDR2 LQKENI. The study's findings and limits: TCRB rearrangement may or may not be influenced by HLA type; here this remained unresolved. Equally in patients and controls, shorter templates might have been favored by PCR. Researchers report that Type 1 diabetes patients had moderately but significantly shorter TCRB CDR3s across all four CD4+ subsets.

The entirety of the isolated RNA underwent reverse transcription, so expressed TCRB transcripts were sequenced. Assay: immunoSEQ multiplex PCR; the TCRdb copy retains only in-frame clones and omits some. The table lists about 150,000 clones, about 8% of them singletons. The receptor was isolated from a woman between 40 and 50 years old with type 1 diabetes. The sample was central memory CD4+ T cells from blood. This chain joins TRBV18 and TRBJ2-5, with D tentatively TRBD1 (6 bases). The CDR3 DNA reads as TGTGCCAGCTCACAGGGGGAAGAGACCCAGTACTTC. Its translation is CASSQGEETQYF.